This T cell receptor beta chain was captured by sequencing in a study of cytomegalovirus exposure and HLA in healthy donors. PCR employed 60 Vbeta and 13 Jbeta primers. Libraries were prepared by immunoSEQ multiplex PCR; TCRdb keeps only in-frame clonotypes and omits some of them. The sample yields approximately 170,000 clones, about 84% seen once. V lost 2 bases, J lost 1 base, and 11 bases lay in between. Germline CDR1 and CDR2: MNHEY and SMNVEV (reference sequence). The CDR3 has 16 residues. The source material was PBMCs. The origin of this receptor is a middle-aged man in good health and CMV-seropositive. The chain has TRBV27 and TRBJ2-2; tentative D call: TRBD1 (6 bases). The CDR3, as DNA: TGTGCCAGCAGTTTAGCGGACAGTTGGAACACCGGGGAGCTGTTTTTT. Translating it yields CASSLADSWNTGELFF.